These T cell receptor beta chains were read from a single sample in a study of blood T cell repertoires in COVID-19. This table comes from immunoSEQ multiplex PCR, and its TCRdb copy is limited to in-frame clones, with some not included. The data hold 180,000 or so clones, with roughly 87% observed a single time. The sequenced sample consisted of PBMCs or T cells enriched from blood (not recorded which). Source of these receptors: a human donor with acute COVID-19. The donor label of this sample is uncertain. CDR3s include the opening cysteine and the closing phenylalanine or tryptophan. Clone size is given for some rows only: seen once, a few or many times, or a class if the clone is expanded.

abundance | v_gene | CDR3aa
few | TRBV11-2 | CASSRQGGVGYGYTF
once | TRBV7-2 | CASSLTVSGANVLTF
- | TRBV10-3 | CAIRSGGGTDTQYF
- | TRBV30 | CARTLTRDNVSPLHF
- | TRBV5-1 | CASSLSGGVQETQYF
once | TRBV4-3 | CASSHGMNTGELFF
- | TRBV5-6 | CASSPVISPERANTGELFF
- | TRBV19 | CASSIEGTGNTEAFF
- | TRBV2 | CASSSRENEQFF
- | TRBV28 | CASSALAPDQPQHF
- | TRBV24-1 | CATSDQTRQKADTQYF
- | TRBV4-1 | CASSPSGYSTDTQYF
- | TRBV3-1/TRBV3-2 | CASSQGQGYGYTF
- | TRBV7-9 | CASSPGHPNTEAFF
- | TRBV12-5 | CASGLVLPPTEAFF
- | TRBV7-2 | CASRMTGAGELFF
- | TRBV11-2 | CASSLEVTGFFYEQYF
- | TRBV9 | CASSVVETGELFF
- | TRBV29-1 | CSVHPGGTHTGELFF
- | TRBV9 | CASSALGLAGGHTDTQYF
- | TRBV5-4 | CASSLEASSGANVLTF
- | TRBV4-2 | CASAHQNTEAFF
- | TRBV6-6 | CASSRPAVRETTGELFF
once | TRBV7-3 | CASSLKGAGELFF
- | TRBV30 | CAWSSDSHGNTEAFF
- | TRBV5-1 | CASSPQQLETQYF
- | TRBV2 | CASSDTNYNEQFF
- | TRBV12-5 | CASGLVLGSSNEKLFF
- | TRBV11-2 | CASSFTGGTEAFF
- | TRBV13 | CASSLATGFGEAFF
- | TRBV5-1 | CASSLYQGAYGYTF
once | TRBV13 | CASSLPAAGGADEQYF
- | TRBV28 | CASTGRVNTEAFF
- | TRBV6-5 | CASSFNSWADTQYF
- | TRBV6-6 | CASSHRIPGQGATDTQYF
- | TRBV4-1 | CASSPPLAQGRAKNIQYF
- | TRBV19 | CGSAVEDSGGYSNQPQHF
once | TRBV30 | CAWSLAHRNQPQHF
- | TRBV9 | CASSVGDYTDTQYF
- | TRBV7-9 | CASSTISPPGGTEAFF
- | TRBV7-3 | CASSFQGGSTDTQYF
- | TRBV18 | CASSPSERGYSNQPQHF
- | TRBV5-1 | CASSHRWSTDTQYF
- | TRBV19 | CASSMRGGEDYGYTF
- | TRBV13 | CASSLQGRGAPLHF
- | TRBV6-6 | CASGAGGEDTQYF
- | TRBV7-9 | CASSSKRDRGSWGNTIYF
- | TRBV9 | CASSRDLSYGYTF
- | TRBV19 | CASRSHENTEAFF
- | TRBV18 | CASSRIDGWNTEAFF
few | TRBV30 | CASGARDRPEKLFF
once | TRBV5-1 | CASSWLTGLNEKLFF
- | TRBV12-3/TRBV12-4 | CASSFGGNQPQHF
- | TRBV6-5 | CATKSGYEQYF
- | TRBV6-5 | CASSYIRSKTQYF
- | TRBV5-1 | CASSLEVRGGLNTQYF
- | TRBV19 | CASSLSDRAAPLHF
- | TRBV7-9 | CASSVMRGWLMNTEAFF